Listed below are T cell receptor beta chains from one sample, sequenced in a study of shared clonotypes between healthy human individuals. Here immunoSEQ multiplex PCR was the method, and the copy in TCRdb shows in-frame clones only, minus some. The sample lists roughly 1 million clones; 75% to 80% were seen once. Source material: memory CD4+ T cells from PBMCs. These receptors were collected from a young man in good health. Some clones in this sample may be carry-over from other donors' samples. Each CDR3 is given without its conserved first and last residue. The order of the fields is V gene, J gene, CDR3 protein.

>TRBV2|TRBJ2-3
ASRFRWARTDTQY
>TRBV6-6|TRBJ2-5
ASSYPQGTLETQY
>TRBV6-1|TRBJ1-3
ASSFAQGSGNTIY
>TRBV30|TRBJ1-2
ALGRIFSVYGYT
>TRBV5-1|TRBJ2-2
ASSFREPTTGELF
>TRBV15|TRBJ2-7
ATSRDIDRGLYEQY
>TRBV7-2|TRBJ2-3
ASSLVPDTQY
>TRBV2|TRBJ2-6
ASRPGQGTSGANVLT
>TRBV7-7|TRBJ2-2
ASSLEGGRGAGELF
>TRBV5-1|TRBJ2-2
ASHPEATNTGELF
>TRBV7-2|TRBJ2-7
ASSFSGGEQY
>TRBV21-1|TRBJ1-1
ASSKVYTEAF
>TRBV19|TRBJ2-5
ASSVSGRRETQY
>TRBV5-4|TRBJ2-3
ASSSGDRTTDTQY
>TRBV29-1|TRBJ2-5
NHSHTGDFSQETQY
>TRBV28|TRBJ1-2
ASRGQGLNGYT
>TRBV5-6|TRBJ2-7
ASSLRASGYEQY
>TRBV28|TRBJ1-5
ASSFRVQPQH
>TRBV10-3|TRBJ2-2
AIAQGNTGELF
>TRBV5-6|TRBJ1-2
ASSRGTGARYGYT
>TRBV6-5|TRBJ1-2
ASSYRGKSYGYT
>TRBV28|TRBJ1-5
ASSGGSGQPQH
>TRBV10-1|TRBJ2-1
ASIKSRGGLADNEQF
>TRBV5-6|TRBJ2-3
ASSPGTGADTQY
>TRBV7-2|TRBJ2-6
ASSLVAWGYGANVLT
>TRBV5-4|TRBJ2-7
ASSPGGAGAYEQY
>TRBV5-4|TRBJ2-7
ASSLTSGRDGQY
>TRBV6-6|TRBJ2-2
ASSYGQAGTGELF
>TRBV11-2|TRBJ1-1
ASSLVGGGITEAF
>TRBV7-6|TRBJ1-3
ASSLDSPGNTIY
>TRBV28|TRBJ2-2
ASSPRRGGTGELF
>TRBV5-1|TRBJ2-3
ASSPGLAEGSDTQY
>TRBV10-3|TRBJ1-3
AIRDRASGNTIY
>TRBV5-4|TRBJ2-7
ASSPGLAGGFPYEQY
>TRBV5-5|TRBJ2-5
ASSYRGQETQY
>TRBV4-1|TRBJ2-5
ASSAGVRQETQY
>TRBV5-1|TRBJ2-7
ASSFRQGYYEQY
>TRBV5-1|TRBJ2-5
ASSVGVGETQY